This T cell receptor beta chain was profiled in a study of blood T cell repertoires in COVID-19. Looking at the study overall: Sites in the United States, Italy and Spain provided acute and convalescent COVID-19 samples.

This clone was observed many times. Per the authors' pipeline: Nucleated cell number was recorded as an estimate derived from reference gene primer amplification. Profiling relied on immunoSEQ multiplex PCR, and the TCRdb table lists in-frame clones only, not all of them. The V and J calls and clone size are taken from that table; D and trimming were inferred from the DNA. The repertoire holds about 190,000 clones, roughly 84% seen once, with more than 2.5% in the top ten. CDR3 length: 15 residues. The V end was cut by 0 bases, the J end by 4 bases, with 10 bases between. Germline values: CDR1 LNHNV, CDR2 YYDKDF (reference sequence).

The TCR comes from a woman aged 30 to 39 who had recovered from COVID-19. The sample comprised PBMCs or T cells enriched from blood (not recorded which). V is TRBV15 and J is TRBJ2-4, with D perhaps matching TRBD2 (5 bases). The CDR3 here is CATSREVEVKNIQYF. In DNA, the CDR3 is TGTGCCACCAGCAGAGAGGTGGAGGTTAAAAACATTCAGTACTTC.